This T cell receptor (beta chain) was captured by sequencing in a study of a mutant IDH1 vaccine in newly diagnosed glioma. Study-wide background: Mean patient age was approximately 40 years; roughly 62% were male and about 40% female. Those enrolled had earlier been treated with radiotherapy, temozolomide, or both, mostly both.

This CDR3 has 14 residues. Trimming shortened V by 7 bases and J by 6 bases, and 19 bases separated the two germline ends. Per the germline V gene, CDR1 is SGHRS and CDR2 is YFSETQ. The time point: week 5, during vaccination. Topical imiquimod was applied with each vaccine dose, which held 300 ug of mutant IDH1 20-mer peptide. Comments on this clone: What it binds is unknown.

Repertoires were generated with immunoSEQ multiplex PCR, while TCRdb's copy carries only in-frame clones and drops some. This repertoire shows more than 25,000 clones, approximately 79% found once; its top ten account for less than 9.5%. This receptor was obtained from a man in his forties with glioma. Some clones in this sample may be carry-over from other donors' samples. This chain connects TRBV5-1 to TRBJ1-1; unclear D gene. This sample comprised PBMCs, obtained from a glioma patient whose treatment included an IDH1 peptide vaccine. Written as DNA, the CDR3 is TGCGCCAGCTTTCCCGACACGTTTTCCGCTGAAGCTTTCTTT. Translation: CASFPDTFSAEAFF.